Below are 31 T cell receptor beta chains sequenced from a single sample in a study of blood T cell repertoires in COVID-19. Profiled with immunoSEQ multiplex PCR; TCRdb holds only in-frame clones, not every one. Here the sample spans a few hundred thousand clones, 70% to 90% being singletons. Sequenced sample: PBMCs or T cells enriched from blood (not recorded which). These receptors all stem from a woman younger than 30 who had been exposed to COVID-19.

The chain has TRBV6-5 and TRBJ2-1, with 7 nucleotides matching TRBD1. The CDR3 has 13 amino acids. CDR1 is MNHEY, CDR2 SVGAGI, per germline. V lost 6 bases, J lost 4 bases, and 3 bases stayed unmatched. The CDR3, as DNA: TGTGCCAGCAGCCAACAGGGGTACAATGAGCAGTTCTTC. The encoded protein is CASSQQGYNEQFF.

The CDR3 DNA reads as TGTGCCATCAGAGGGGGGATATCAGGACAGGGGACCTACAATGAGCAGTTCTTC. Protein product: CAIRGGISGQGTYNEQFF. The chain links TRBV10-3 to TRBJ2-1, with TRBD1 matching 9 bases. This CDR3 is built from 18 residues. With 6 bases clipped from V and 2 bases from J, the junction kept 14 bases outside the gene matches. The germline V gene has CDR1 ENHRY and CDR2 SYGVKD.

This clone was picked up a small number of times. V and J are TRBV27 and TRBJ1-5; D is perhaps TRBD1 (5 bases). Germline V gene lookup returns CDR1 MNHEY and CDR2 SMNVEV (reference sequence). V was shortened by 6 bases and J by 6 bases, with 18 bases between the two germline ends. There are 15 residues in the CDR3. CDR3 sequence (DNA): TGTGCCAGCAGCCCTGACTGGGGGGGTGTTCAGCCCCAGCATTTT. As protein: CASSPDWGGVQPQHF.

The chain carries TRBV7-9 and TRBJ2-7; possible D gene TRBD2, 6 bases. The CDR3 totals 15 residues. Germline CDR1 reads SEHNR; CDR2 reads FQNEAQ (reference sequence). V was shortened by 5 bases and J by 1 base, with 15 bases between the two germline ends. CDR3 nucleotides: TGTGCCAGCAGCGAGGGACTTGGGGTTTCCTACGAGCAGTACTTC. This gives the protein CASSEGLGVSYEQYF.

The chain combines TRBV6-5 with TRBJ1-2; 7 bases map to TRBD1. Germline V CDR1 and CDR2: MNHEY, SVGAGI. The ends lost 6 bases at V and 4 bases at J; junction bases unmatched: 8. This CDR3 is 14 amino acids long. CDR3 loop: CASSRQGVVYGYTF. For the CDR3, the DNA is TGTGCCAGCAGCCGACAGGGAGTTGTCTATGGCTACACCTTC.

CDR3 DNA: TGTGCCAGCAGTATACTAGCTATTAGCGATACGCAGTATTTT. Its translation: CASSILAISDTQYF. The V call is TRBV27, the J call TRBJ2-3; perhaps TRBD2 as D (6 bases). Trimming removed 5 bases at V and 6 bases at J, with 15 bases between. CDR1 MNHEY and CDR2 SMNVEV come from the germline V gene (reference sequence). CDR3 size: 14 residues.

The rearrangement uses TRBV28 and TRBJ2-3, with TRBD2 identical over 7 bases. The CDR3 totals 14 residues. The V gene's germline CDR1 is MDHEN and CDR2 SYDVKM. Germline trimming cut 6 bases from V and 10 bases from J; bases unmatched to any gene: 13. The CDR3 loop is CASRPGLAGRAQYF. DNA for the CDR3: TGTGCCAGCAGACCCGGTCTGGCGGGGAGGGCGCAGTATTTT.

The chain uses TRBV7-2 and TRBJ1-1; possible D gene TRBD1, 5 bases. Trimming removed 5 bases at V and 1 base at J, with 14 bases between. CDR1 is SGHTA, CDR2 FQGNSA, per germline. The CDR3 length is 15 residues. For the CDR3, the DNA is TGTGCCAGCAGCGTCGCAGGGCCTCCGAACACTGAAGCTTTCTTT. Protein product: CASSVAGPPNTEAFF.

The chain uses TRBV16 and TRBJ1-5, with D tentatively TRBD1 (5 bases). The CDR3 contains 13 residues. Germline values: CDR1 KGHSY, CDR2 FQNENV. V was cut by 4 bases and J by 5 bases, with 9 bases left in between. The CDR3 reads CASSPDRDQPQHF. For the CDR3, the DNA is TGTGCCAGCAGCCCCGACAGAGATCAGCCCCAGCATTTT.

This chain joins TRBV7-8 and TRBJ1-1; D is unclear. V lost 0 bases and J lost 5, with 16 bases in between. Germline values: CDR1 SGHVS, CDR2 FQNEAQ. The CDR3 is 16 residues long. CDR3 in DNA: TGTGCCAGCAGCTTAGCGGAGGGTGGAGGAGATACTGAAGCTTTCTTT. Amino acids: CASSLAEGGGDTEAFF.

V usage is TRBV11-2 and J usage is TRBJ1-4; 7 bases are a match to TRBD1. The CDR3 covers 16 residues. With V trimmed by 5 bases and J by 0 bases, 6 bases remained unmatched. Germline V gene sequence: CDR1 SGHAT, CDR2 FQNNGV. CDR3 nucleotides: TGTGCCAGCAGCCCCGGACAGGCGGCAACTAATGAAAAACTGTTTTTT. Its translation is CASSPGQAATNEKLFF.

This clone was recorded once. The chain uses TRBV21-1 and TRBJ2-1; the listed D gene, TRBD2, was not tested against the DNA. TRBV21-1 is flagged as a pseudogene. The CDR3 is made up of 16 amino acids. CDR3 sequence: CASSKGTSGSYNEQFF. The CDR3 DNA reads as TGTGCCAGCAGCAAAGGGACTAGCGGGAGTTACAATGAGCAGTTCTTC.

The chain employs TRBV29-1 and TRBJ2-7, with D maybe TRBD1 (5 bases). Germline CDR1 SQVTM, CDR2 ANQGSEA. This CDR3 region has 11 residues. V gave up 7 bases and J gave up 3 bases, with 10 bases separating them. CDR3 protein: CSAVTDYEQYF. CDR3 DNA: TGCAGCGCTGTGACAGACTACGAGCAGTACTTC.

V and J are TRBV4-3 and TRBJ2-7, with 7 bases matching TRBD2. Germline trimming cut 4 bases from V and 2 bases from J; bases unmatched to any gene: 11. The CDR3 is 16 residues long. Germline lookup yields CDR1 LGHNA and CDR2 YSLEER. CDR3 loop: CASSPMGGGRPYEQYF. CDR3 bases: TGCGCCAGCAGCCCAATGGGGGGGGGTAGGCCCTACGAGCAGTACTTC.

The V call is TRBV5-1, the J call TRBJ2-7; the match to TRBD1 covers 7 bases. Germline V gene sequence: CDR1 SGHRS, CDR2 YFSETQ. The V segment lost 4 bases and the J segment 4 bases; nucleotides outside the gene matches: 11. The CDR3 loop spans 15 amino acids. This CDR3 is CASSHTGTDLYEQYF. The CDR3 coding sequence is TGCGCCAGCAGCCACACCGGGACAGATCTATACGAGCAGTACTTC.

The V call is TRBV5-1, the J call TRBJ2-7; tentative D call: TRBD2 (5 bases). Trimming pared 4 bases from V and 3 bases from J, leaving 8 bases between. This CDR3 spans 12 amino acids. CDR1 and CDR2 from the germline V gene are SGHRS and YFSETQ. The CDR3 region is CASSADYYEQYF. Written as DNA, the CDR3 is TGCGCCAGCAGCGCCGACTACTACGAGCAGTACTTC.

The genes are TRBV27 and TRBJ1-5; TRBD1 aligns across 7 bases. Looked up from germline, CDR1 is MNHEY and CDR2 is SMNVEV (reference sequence). The CDR3 runs 16 residues. The J segment lost 2 bases and the V segment lost 0 bases, leaving 4 bases of the junction unmatched. Written as DNA, the CDR3 is TGTGCCAGCAGTTTATCGAGGCAGGGGGGCAATCAGCCCCAGCATTTT. Translation: CASSLSRQGGNQPQHF.

The chain is built from TRBV11-2 and TRBJ2-3; D is perhaps TRBD2 (6 bases). Trimming pared 3 bases from V and 4 bases from J, leaving 11 bases between. Germline V gene data show CDR1 as SGHAT and CDR2 as FQNNGV. The CDR3 extends over 14 amino acids. CDR3 nucleotides: TGTGCCAGCAGCTTTGCGGGGTCGGCAGATACGCAGTATTTT. It codes for CASSFAGSADTQYF. Variable domain in full (rest from reference TRBV11-2 and TRBJ2-3): EAGVAQSPRYKIIEKRQSVAFWCNPISGHATLYWYQQILGQGPKLLIQFQNNGVVDDSQLPKDRFSAERLKGVDSTLKIQPAKLEDSAVYLCASSFAGSADTQYFGPGTRLTVL.

The chain carries TRBV7-9 and TRBJ1-4; TRBD1 agrees at 11 bases. Germline V gene lookup returns CDR1 SEHNR and CDR2 FQNEAQ (reference sequence). J lost 8 bases, V lost 5 bases, and 4 bases had no gene match. This CDR3 has 14 amino acids. CDR3 sequence (DNA): TGTGCCAGCAGCGTAGGGACAGGGGGGGAAAAACTGTTTTTT. This translates into CASSVGTGGEKLFF.

The sample holds one count of this clone. The J gene is TRBJ1-3, the V gene TRBV9; possible D gene TRBD1, 6 bases. CDR3 length equals 16 residues. Germline V gives CDR1 SGDLS, CDR2 YYNGEE. V shed 4 bases and J shed 4 bases, with 18 bases lying between them. CDR3 sequence reads: CASSQAQGLSGNTIYF. CDR3 in DNA: TGTGCCAGCAGCCAAGCACAGGGCCTATCGGGAAACACCATATATTTT.

The chain uses TRBV5-1 and TRBJ1-1; 7 bases are shared with TRBD1. Germline CDR1 and CDR2: SGHRS and YFSETQ. Germline trimming cut 3 bases from V and 0 bases from J; bases unmatched to any gene: 5. The CDR3 runs 15 residues. CDR3 nucleotide sequence: TGCGCCAGCAGCTCTTCGACAGGGTTGAACACTGAAGCTTTCTTT. Its translation is CASSSSTGLNTEAFF.

This chain links TRBV6-1 with TRBJ2-7; weak D call: TRBD2 (6 bases). The CDR3 is 17 amino acids. Trimming removed 1 base at V and 0 bases at J, with 16 bases between. CDR1 is MNHNS and CDR2 is SASEGT in the germline V gene. DNA of the CDR3: TGTGCCAGCAGTGAAGTCGTGTCTAGCGTCTACTCCTACGAGCAGTACTTC. Residues: CASSEVVSSVYSYEQYF.

The genes are TRBV7-2 and TRBJ1-1; no definite D call. There are 14 residues in the CDR3. Trimming shortened V by 2 bases and J by 6 bases, and 13 bases separated the two germline ends. CDR1 is SGHTA, CDR2 FQGNSA, per germline. CDR3 region: CASSLNQNNPEAFF. In DNA, the CDR3 is TGTGCCAGCAGCTTAAACCAAAACAATCCTGAAGCTTTCTTT.

The rearrangement links TRBV15 to TRBJ2-3, with D possibly matching TRBD2 (6 bases). CDR1 and CDR2 from the germline V gene are LNHNV and YYDKDF (reference sequence). The V gene lost 5 bases and the J gene lost 5 bases, with 11 bases spanning the gap. This CDR3 region has 13 residues. The CDR3 nucleotides are TGTGCCACCAGCGTATCGGGGGTAGATACGCAGTATTTT. The encoded protein is CATSVSGVDTQYF.

This sequence joins TRBV6-5 and TRBJ1-3, with 9 bases aligning to TRBD1. CDR1 and CDR2 (germline): MNHEY, SVGAGI. The CDR3 is 14 residues long. V was pared by 6 bases and J by 5 bases, with 5 bases of the junction left unmatched. CDR3 sequence reads: CASRPGQGRNTIYF. CDR3 DNA sequence: TGTGCCAGCAGACCGGGACAGGGAAGAAACACCATATATTTT.

The chain employs TRBV5-4 and TRBJ2-7; 10 bases map to TRBD1. This CDR3 is 16 amino acids long. V trimming: 2 bases; J trimming: 3 bases; junction bases outside the gene matches: 8. Germline values: CDR1 SGHNT, CDR2 YYREEE (reference sequence). CDR3 protein: CASSLPGTGEFYEQYF. In DNA form, the CDR3 reads TGTGCCAGCAGCTTACCCGGGACAGGGGAGTTCTACGAGCAGTACTTC. Full variable domain (remainder filled in from reference TRBV5-4 and TRBJ2-7): ETGVTQSPTHLIKTRGQQVTLRCSSQSGHNTVSWYQQALGQGPQFIFQYYREEENGRGNFPPRFSGLQFPNYSSELNVNALELDDSALYLCASSLPGTGEFYEQYFGPGTRLTVT.

The chain combines TRBV29-1 with TRBJ2-7, with D perhaps TRBD2 (6 bases). Deletions cut 7 bases from V and 6 bases from J, with 19 bases between. The CDR3 extends over 13 amino acids. Germline V lookup: CDR1 SQVTM, CDR2 ANQGSEA. Here the CDR3 DNA reads TGCAGCGCCACGTGGGGAGGACTATCCGAGCAGTACTTC. Its translation: CSATWGGLSEQYF.

V gene TRBV2 combines with J gene TRBJ2-7, with D possibly being TRBD1 (5 bases). This CDR3 region has 15 residues. V lost 4 bases and J lost 0, with 13 bases in between. Germline lookup yields CDR1 SNHLY and CDR2 FYNNEI. CDR3: CASSGTGPSSYEQYF. In DNA form, the CDR3 reads TGTGCCAGCAGTGGCACAGGCCCTAGCTCCTACGAGCAGTACTTC.

This rearrangement joins TRBV6-6 to TRBJ1-2; 7 bases are shared with TRBD1. CDR1 is MNHNY, CDR2 SVGAGI, per germline (reference sequence). The CDR3 is 12 amino acids. After removal of 2 bases from V and 7 bases from J, the junction contained 1 base not matched to a gene. DNA for the CDR3: TGTGCCAGCAGTTACACAGGGGTTGGCTACACCTTC. Translation: CASSYTGVGYTF.

The chain has TRBV3-1 (or the pseudogene TRBV3-2) and TRBJ1-1; D remains unclear. Per the germline V gene, CDR1 is LGHDT and CDR2 is YNNKEL (reference sequence). This CDR3 region has 13 residues. V dropped 2 bases and J dropped 3 bases, with 7 bases sitting between them. CDR3: CASSQQAHTEAFF. CDR3 bases: TGTGCCAGCAGCCAACAGGCCCACACTGAAGCTTTCTTT.

The chain carries TRBV2 and TRBJ2-7; 9 bases are shared with TRBD2. There are 15 residues in the CDR3. Trimming removed 7 bases from V and 0 bases from J; junction bases left unmatched: 7. Germline CDR1 SNHLY, CDR2 FYNNEI. CDR3 bases: TGTGCCAGCATGGGCGGGGGGGGCTTCTCCTACGAGCAGTACTTC. Translating it yields CASMGGGGFSYEQYF.